This T cell receptor beta chain was identified in a study of T cells expressing NK-cell markers. The CDR3 consists of 13 residues. TCRdb reanalyzed the 5' RACE reads, giving one entry per CDR3 protein sequence and no DNA. This table lists roughly 350,000 distinct CDR3 sequences. The source material was blood T cells: a sorted CD56 or NKG2C T cell subset, CD4+ or CD8+ T cells, or bulk PBMC T cells (not recorded which). This TCR was sampled from a man between 18 and 69 years old in good health. J is TRBJ1-1 and V is TRBV12-2. TRBV12-2 is tagged as a pseudogene. This CDR3 reads CASRFLGPLLAFF.